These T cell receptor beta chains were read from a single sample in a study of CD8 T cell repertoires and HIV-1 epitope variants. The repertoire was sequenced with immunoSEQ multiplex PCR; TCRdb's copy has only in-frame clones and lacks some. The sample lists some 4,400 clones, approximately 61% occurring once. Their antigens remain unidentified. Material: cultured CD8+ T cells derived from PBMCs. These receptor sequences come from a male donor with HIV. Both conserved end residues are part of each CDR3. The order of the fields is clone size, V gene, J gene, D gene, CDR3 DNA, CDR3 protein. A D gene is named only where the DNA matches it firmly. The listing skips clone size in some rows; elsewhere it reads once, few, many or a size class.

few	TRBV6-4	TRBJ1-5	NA	TGTGCCAAGGGTAAGGGGCATAGCAATCAGCCCCAGCATTTT	CAKGKGHSNQPQHF
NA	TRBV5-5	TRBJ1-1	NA	TGTGCCAGCAGCTTGGCCAGCGACACTGAAGCTTTCTTT	CASSLASDTEAFF
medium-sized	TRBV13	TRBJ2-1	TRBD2	TGTGCCAGCAGCATCAGCGGGAGGGACATGTTGAATGAGCAGTTCTTC	CASSISGRDMLNEQFF
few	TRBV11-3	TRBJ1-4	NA	TGTGCCAGCAGCTTAGGTAACAGAGAGCGGGAAAAACTGTTTTTT	CASSLGNREREKLFF
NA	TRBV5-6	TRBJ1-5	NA	TGTGCCAGCAGCTTTAGGGGGGGGCGGCAGCCCCAGCATTTT	CASSFRGGRQPQHF
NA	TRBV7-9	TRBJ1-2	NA	TGTGCCAGCAGCTTAGGGGCAGGGGACTATGGCTACACCTTC	CASSLGAGDYGYTF
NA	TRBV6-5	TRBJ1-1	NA	TGTGCCAGCAGTCTCAGACTTAACACTGAAGCTTTCTTT	CASSLRLNTEAFF
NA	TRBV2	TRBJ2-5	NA	TGTGCCAGCAGCTCCGCCGGGATAGATCAAGAGACCCAGTACTTC	CASSSAGIDQETQYF
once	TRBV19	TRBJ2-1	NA	TGTGCCAGTAGTATTATGTCCGACAATGAGCAGTTCTTC	CASSIMSDNEQFF
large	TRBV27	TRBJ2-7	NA	TGTGCCAGCAGTTTATCACAGGGAACCCTCTCCTACGAGCAGTACTTC	CASSLSQGTLSYEQYF
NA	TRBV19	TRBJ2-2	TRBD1	TGTGCCAGTATTCAAACCGGGACAGGGTTCGTCGGGGAGCTGTTTTTT	CASIQTGTGFVGELFF
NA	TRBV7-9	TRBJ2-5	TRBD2	TGTGCCAGCTCGACAGCGGGAGAGTACCAAGAGACCCAGTACTTC	CASSTAGEYQETQYF
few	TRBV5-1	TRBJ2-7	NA	TGCGCCTCCCGCGGCGGGTACGAGCAGTACTTC	CASRGGYEQYF
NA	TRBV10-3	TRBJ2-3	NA	TGTGCCATCAGTGAGTCGATGGGGGCAGATACGCAGTATTTT	CAISESMGADTQYF
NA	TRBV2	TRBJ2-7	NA	TGTGCCAGCAGTGAAAAATGGTTGGGTGGCGAGCAGTACTTC	CASSEKWLGGEQYF
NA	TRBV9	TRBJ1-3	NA	TGTGCCAGCAGCTCAGGGGTGCGTGGAAACACCATATATTTT	CASSSGVRGNTIYF
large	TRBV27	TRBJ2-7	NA	TGTGCCAGCAGCTTAACCTCAGGGACTTTCGCCTACGAGCAGTACTTC	CASSLTSGTFAYEQYF
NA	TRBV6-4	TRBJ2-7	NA	TGTGCCAGCAGCGCCTCACTAGTCTCCGAGCAGTACTTC	CASSASLVSEQYF
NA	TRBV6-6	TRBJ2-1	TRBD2	TGTGCCAGCAGAAATAGCGGGAGCTCCTACAATGAGCAGTTCTTC	CASRNSGSSYNEQFF
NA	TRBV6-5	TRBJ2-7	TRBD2	TGTGCCAGCAGTTACGGAGCGGGGGTTTACGAGCAGTACTTC	CASSYGAGVYEQYF
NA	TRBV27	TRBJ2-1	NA	TGTGCCAGCAGTCCCCTAAGTTACAATGAGCAGTTCTTC	CASSPLSYNEQFF
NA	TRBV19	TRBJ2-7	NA	TGTGCCAGTGGGGGCCTGGGCTACGAGCAGTACTTC	CASGGLGYEQYF
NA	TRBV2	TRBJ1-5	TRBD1	TGTGCCAGCAGTGAAGCAGGGGGCCTTTATAGCAATCAGCCCCAGCATTTT	CASSEAGGLYSNQPQHF
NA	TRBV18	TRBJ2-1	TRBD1	TGTGCCAGCTCGCAGGACAGGGCGGGCAATGAGCAGTTCTTC	CASSQDRAGNEQFF
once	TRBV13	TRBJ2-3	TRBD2	TGTGCCAGCAGCTCTAGCGGGAGTCCCACAGATACGCAGTATTTT	CASSSSGSPTDTQYF